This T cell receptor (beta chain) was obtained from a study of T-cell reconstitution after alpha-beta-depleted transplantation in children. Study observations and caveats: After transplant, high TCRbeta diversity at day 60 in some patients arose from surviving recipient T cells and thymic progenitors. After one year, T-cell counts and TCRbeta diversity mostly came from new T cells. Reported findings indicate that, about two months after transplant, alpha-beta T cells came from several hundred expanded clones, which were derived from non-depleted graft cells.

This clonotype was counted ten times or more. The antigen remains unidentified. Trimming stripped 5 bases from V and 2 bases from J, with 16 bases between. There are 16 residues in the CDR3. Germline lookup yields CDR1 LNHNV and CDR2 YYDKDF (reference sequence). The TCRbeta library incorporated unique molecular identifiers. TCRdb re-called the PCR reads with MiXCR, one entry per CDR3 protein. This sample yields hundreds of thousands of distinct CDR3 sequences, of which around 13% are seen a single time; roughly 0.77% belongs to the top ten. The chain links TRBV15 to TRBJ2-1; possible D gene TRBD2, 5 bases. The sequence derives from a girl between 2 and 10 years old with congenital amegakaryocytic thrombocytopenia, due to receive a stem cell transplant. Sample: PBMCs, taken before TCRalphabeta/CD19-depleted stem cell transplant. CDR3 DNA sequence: TGTGCCACCAGCTCCGAAAAGCGGAGCGCCTACAATGAGCAGTTCTTC. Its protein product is CATSSEKRSAYNEQFF.